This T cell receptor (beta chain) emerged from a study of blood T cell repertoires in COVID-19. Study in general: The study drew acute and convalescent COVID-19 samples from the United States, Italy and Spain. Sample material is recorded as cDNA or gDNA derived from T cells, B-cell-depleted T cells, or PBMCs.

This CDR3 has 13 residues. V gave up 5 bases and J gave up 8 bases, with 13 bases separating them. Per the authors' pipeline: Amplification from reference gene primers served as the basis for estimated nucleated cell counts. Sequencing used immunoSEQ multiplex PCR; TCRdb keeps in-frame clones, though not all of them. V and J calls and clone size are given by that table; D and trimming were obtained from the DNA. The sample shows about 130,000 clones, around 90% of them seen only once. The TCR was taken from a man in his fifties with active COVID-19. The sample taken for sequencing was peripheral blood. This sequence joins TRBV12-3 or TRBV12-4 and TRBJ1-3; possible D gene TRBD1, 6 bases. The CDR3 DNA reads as TGTGCCAGCAGTAGAACAGGGTGGGACACCATATATTTT. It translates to CASSRTGWDTIYF.